This T cell receptor (beta chain) stems from a study of yellow fever vaccine responses in identical twins. TCRdb re-called the RT-PCR reads with MiXCR, one entry per CDR3 protein. This sample has fewer than 1,500 distinct CDR3 sequences, with around three quarters found just once. This CDR3 has 14 amino acids. Trimming pared 1 base from V and 1 base from J, leaving 8 bases between. In germline, CDR1 is MGHRA, CDR2 YSYEKL. General study findings and limits: Twins reportedly showed a vaccine T cell response that seemed partly convergent and partly personalized.

Points on this clonotype: Its antigen is currently unknown.

The specimen was T cells from blood (PBMCs), unsorted or a sorted subset (not recorded which), collected before or after yellow fever vaccination (not recorded which). This receptor was taken from a female donor who received the yellow fever vaccine. This chain links TRBV4-1 with TRBJ2-7; D may correspond to TRBD1 or TRBD2 (5 bases each). DNA for the CDR3: TGCGCCAGCAGCCAAGGGGGCGGGTCCTACGAGCAGTACTTC. Translating it yields CASSQGGGSYEQYF.